The following is a T cell receptor (beta chain) sequence with its context. This clonotype was counted between two and nine times. No cognate antigen has been identified for it. Per-nucleotide qualities are absent, and no much larger clonotype sits a single base away. These data belong to a study of T cell repertoires in cytomegalovirus infection (dated by TCRdb to 2018 to 2020). Study-wide context: Donor HLA type was relevant to the analysis, because carriage of CMV infection together with the matching HLA type was indicated by public TCR beta signatures. Here is what the overall study found, with its caveats: The ex vivo response was dominated by HLA-C-restricted CMV-specific TCR beta clonotypes, which also provided the single most frequent clonotype in two of eight donors. In both this cohort and an independent cohort of 352 donors, the cumulative frequency of public TCR beta family members distinguished carriers of CMV infection plus the relevant HLA type.

Sequencing was carried out with an Illumina HiSeq 1500. The public reads were reprocessed in TCRdb via fastp at Q25 and MiXCR, keeping in-frame beta chains. Entries that share a CDR3 protein sequence are merged under the most common genes and DNA. Within this sample are 200,000 to 300,000 distinct CDR3 sequences, with approximately 13% of them counted one time only. Around 9% of the sample belongs to the ten largest clones. A distance of 10 bases separates the germline ends of V and J, which lose 4 bases and 0 bases respectively. The CDR3 sequence holds 15 residues, the cysteine and phenylalanine included. CDR3 DNA is the only sequence kept; it has 45 bases, read in frame from the first base. From a lookup of the germline V gene (reference sequence), CDR1 and CDR2 are SGHNT and YYREEE.

The TCR originated in a human donor in good health (CMV status not recorded). Some clones in this sample may be carry-over from other donors' samples. The chain is assembled from TRBV5-4 and TRBJ1-4; TRBD1 might be the D gene, on 6 matching bases. Sequences were obtained from PBMCs. The CDR3 has the sequence CASSPRQATNEKLFF. The bases are TGTGCCAGCAGCCCCCGACAGGCAACTAATGAAAAACTGTTTTTT.